This T cell receptor (beta chain) came from a study of T cells in Graves' hyperthyroidism and ophthalmopathy. The germline V gene has CDR1 SGHAT and CDR2 FQNNGV. The CDR3 loop spans 14 amino acids. V shed 4 bases, J shed 4 bases, and the junction held 5 bases outside the gene matches. This clonotype has only a few counts. There were TCR beta CDR3 regions amplified from RNA transcripts. First-round RT-PCR targeting the TCR CDR3 was performed with the HTBI primer set. MiXCR, applied by TCRdb to the multiplex PCR reads, yields one record per CDR3 protein. The sample records about 720,000 distinct CDR3 sequences, roughly 15% being singletons. Fresh 10 ml peripheral blood yielded PBMCs.

J is TRBJ2-5 and V is TRBV11-2; TRBD1 aligns across 8 bases. Input material: blood. This TCR derives from a man aged 18 to 30 with Graves' hyperthyroidism. As DNA, the CDR3 is TGTGCCAGCAGCTCGATAGACAGGGGAGAGACCCAGTACTTC. This encodes CASSSIDRGETQYF.